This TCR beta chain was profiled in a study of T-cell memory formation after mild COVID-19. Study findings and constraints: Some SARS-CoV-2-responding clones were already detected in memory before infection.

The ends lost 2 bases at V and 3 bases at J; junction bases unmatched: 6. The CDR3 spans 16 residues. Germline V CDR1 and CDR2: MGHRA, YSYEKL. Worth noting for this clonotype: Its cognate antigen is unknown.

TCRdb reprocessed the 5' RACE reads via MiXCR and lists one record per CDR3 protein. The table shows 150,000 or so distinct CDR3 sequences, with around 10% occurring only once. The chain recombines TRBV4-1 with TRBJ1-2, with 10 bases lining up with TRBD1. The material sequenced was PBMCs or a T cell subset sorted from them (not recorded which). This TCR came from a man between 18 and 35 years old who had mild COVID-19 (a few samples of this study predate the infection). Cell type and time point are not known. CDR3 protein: CASSQPTGGVDYGYTF. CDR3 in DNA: TGCGCCAGCAGCCAACCGACAGGGGGCGTGGACTATGGCTACACCTTC.